The 16 T cell receptor beta chains listed next were all sequenced from one sample in a study of beta chain features in type 1 diabetes. As every portion of the isolated RNA was reverse transcribed, the sequencing read expressed TCRB transcripts. The repertoire was sequenced with immunoSEQ multiplex PCR; TCRdb's copy has only in-frame clones and lacks some. The table includes approximately 470,000 clones, approximately 30% detected once. The specimen sequenced was naive CD4+ T cells from blood. These receptors were collected from a young man in good health.

This clone turned up a few times. The chain is built from TRBV30 and TRBJ1-1, with 7 bases fitting TRBD1. V gave up 1 base and J gave up 7 bases; unmatched junction bases: 9. CDR1 and CDR2 from the germline V gene are GTSNPN and SVGIG (reference sequence). This CDR3 spans 14 amino acids. The CDR3, as DNA: TGTGCCTGGAGTGCGGGGAGGACAGGCAATGAAGCTTTCTTT. It codes for CAWSAGRTGNEAFF. The full variable domain, rest sourced from reference TRBV30 and TRBJ1-1, is SQTIHQWPATLVQPVGSPLSLECTVEGTSNPNLYWYRQAAGRGLQLLFYSVGIGQISSEVPQNLSASRPQDRQFILSSKKLLLSDSGFYLCAWSAGRTGNEAFFGQGTRLTVV.

This clone appeared a few times. V and J are TRBV25-1 and TRBJ1-2, with TRBD1 as a possible D gene (5 bases). This CDR3 contains 13 residues. CDR1 is MGHDK and CDR2 is SYGVNS in the germline V gene. The V and J ends lost 3 bases and 5 bases respectively, with 10 bases between them. The CDR3 DNA follows: TGTGCCAGCAGTGACCCATCAGGGTATGGCTACACCTTC. Protein: CASSDPSGYGYTF.

The chain uses TRBV30 and TRBJ1-1; 9 bases align to TRBD1. In germline, CDR1 is GTSNPN, CDR2 SVGIG (reference sequence). V was clipped by 3 bases and J by 5 bases; unmatched bases: 4. The CDR3 consists of 13 residues. In DNA form, the CDR3 reads TGTGCCTGGAGGGACAGGGGAGAGACTGAAGCTTTCTTT. Amino acids: CAWRDRGETEAFF.

This rearrangement joins TRBV9 to TRBJ2-1; 11 bases align to TRBD2. This CDR3 contains 14 residues. The V gene's germline CDR1 is SGDLS and CDR2 YYNGEE. V gave up 3 bases and J gave up 6 bases; unmatched junction bases: 2. This CDR3 is CASSETSGVNEQFF. The CDR3 DNA is TGTGCCAGCAGCGAGACTAGCGGGGTCAATGAGCAGTTCTTC.

The rearrangement links TRBV28 to TRBJ2-7, with 11 bases matching TRBD1. V was clipped by 6 bases and J by 4 bases; unmatched bases: 5. Germline CDR1 MDHEN, CDR2 SYDVKM. This CDR3 has 14 amino acids. The CDR3 coding sequence is TGTGCCAGCAGCCGGACAGGGGGCAGGTACGAGCAGTACTTC. The encoded protein is CASSRTGGRYEQYF. The variable domain in full, completed from reference TRBV28 and TRBJ2-7, reads DVKVTQSSRYLVKRTGEKVFLECVQDMDHENMFWYRQDPGLGLRLIYFSYDVKMKEKGDIPEGYSVSREKKERFSLILESASTNQTSMYLCASSRTGGRYEQYFGPGTRLTVT.

The rearrangement links TRBV7-8 to TRBJ2-7; no firm D call. Looked up from germline, CDR1 is SGHVS and CDR2 is FQNEAQ. Trimming left V 3 bases short and J 0 bases short, with 12 bases between. This CDR3 is 15 amino acids long. The CDR3 coding sequence is TGTGCCAGCAGCTTGGGTTGGGGTAGCTCCTACGAGCAGTACTTC. This encodes CASSLGWGSSYEQYF.

This clone appeared a few times. CDR3 amino acids: CAWRVSGRDEQYF. The CDR3 region has the DNA TGTGCCTGGAGGGTTAGCGGGAGGGACGAGCAGTACTTC. The chain recombines TRBV30 with TRBJ2-7; 11 bases align to TRBD2. The CDR3 length is 13 residues. The J segment lost 5 bases and the V segment lost 3 bases, leaving 3 bases of the junction unmatched. Per germline, CDR1 GTSNPN and CDR2 SVGIG (reference sequence).

J is TRBJ1-1 and V is TRBV14, with TRBD1 as a possible D gene (5 bases). The CDR3 is 14 amino acids. V was pared by 5 bases and J by 11 bases, with 21 bases between. Germline V gene lookup returns CDR1 SGHDN and CDR2 FVKESK. CDR3 sequence: CASSSQALGAAAFF. CDR3 nucleotides: TGTGCCAGCAGCTCACAGGCTCTCGGCGCCGCGGCTTTCTTT.

In this sample, this clone turned up a few times. The rearrangement links TRBV30 to TRBJ1-5; weak D call: TRBD1 (6 bases). V lost 1 base, J lost 7 bases, and 14 bases lay in between. The CDR3 is made up of 14 amino acids. Germline CDR1 and CDR2: GTSNPN and SVGIG (reference sequence). This CDR3 reads CAWSALGAGQPQHF. DNA of the CDR3: TGTGCCTGGAGTGCTTTGGGGGCTGGGCAGCCCCAGCATTTT. Complete variable domain (other parts from reference TRBV30 and TRBJ1-5): SQTIHQWPATLVQPVGSPLSLECTVEGTSNPNLYWYRQAAGRGLQLLFYSVGIGQISSEVPQNLSASRPQDRQFILSSKKLLLSDSGFYLCAWSALGAGQPQHFGDGTRLSIL.

The rearrangement links TRBV6-5 to TRBJ2-3; no clear D. The CDR3 is 12 amino acids. Germline CDR1 and CDR2: MNHEY and SVGAGI. Trimming pared 2 bases from V and 2 bases from J, leaving 2 bases between. CDR3 DNA sequence: TGTGCCAGCAGTTACCCCACAGATACGCAGTATTTT. It encodes CASSYPTDTQYF.

The gene calls are TRBV30 and TRBJ2-7, with D perhaps given as TRBD1 or TRBD2 (5 bases each). CDR3 length: 15 residues. V was pared by 0 bases and J by 6 bases, with 18 bases between. Germline lookup yields CDR1 GTSNPN and CDR2 SVGIG (reference sequence). The CDR3 sequence is CAWSVLLEGPAEQYF. In nucleotides, the CDR3 is TGTGCCTGGAGTGTACTTCTTGAGGGACCTGCCGAGCAGTACTTC.

This chain joins TRBV7-9 and TRBJ2-1, with D unresolved. CDR3 length: 13 amino acids. The germline CDR1 and CDR2 sequences are SEHNR and FQNEAQ (reference sequence). Trimming took off 4 bases at V and 8 bases at J, with 12 bases between the two ends. The CDR3 bases are TGTGCCAGCAGCTATCAGCCGACCGATGAGCAGTTCTTC. This translates into CASSYQPTDEQFF.

J is TRBJ2-3 and V is TRBV5-1, with TRBD2 matching 12 bases. CDR3 size: 17 residues. After removal of 1 base from V and 6 bases from J, the junction contained 9 bases not matched to a gene. From germline, CDR1 is SGHRS and CDR2 YFSETQ. In DNA, the CDR3 is TGCGCCAGCAGCTTGATCCTAGCGGGAGGGCCGGTGGATACGCAGTATTTT. It is translated as CASSLILAGGPVDTQYF.

The rearrangement joins TRBV29-1 to TRBJ2-7, with 9 bases fitting TRBD1. Germline assignment: CDR1 SQVTM and CDR2 ANQGSEA. The CDR3 spans 12 residues. After removal of 5 bases from V and 3 bases from J, the junction contained 2 bases not matched to a gene. The CDR3 DNA follows: TGCAGCGTTTCGACAGGGGGCTACGAGCAGTACTTC. Translated: CSVSTGGYEQYF.

On this clone itself: Additional DNA sequences in this sample encode the identical CDR3. V and J are TRBV29-1 and TRBJ2-3, with TRBD2 as a possible D gene (6 bases). The germline CDR1 and CDR2 sequences are SQVTM and ANQGSEA. V lost 7 bases and J lost 0, with 8 bases in between. The CDR3 spans 12 residues. This CDR3 reads CSGGTSTDTQYF. The CDR3 coding sequence is TGCAGCGGTGGGACTAGCACAGATACGCAGTATTTT.

The chain uses TRBV30 and TRBJ2-1, with D possibly TRBD1 on 6 matching bases. The CDR3 is 16 residues long. Deletions cut 1 base from V and 0 bases from J, with 13 bases between. Per the germline V gene, CDR1 is GTSNPN and CDR2 is SVGIG (reference sequence). The CDR3 loop is CAWSGYRVSSYNEQFF. The CDR3 region has the DNA TGTGCCTGGAGTGGCTACAGGGTTTCCTCCTACAATGAGCAGTTCTTC.